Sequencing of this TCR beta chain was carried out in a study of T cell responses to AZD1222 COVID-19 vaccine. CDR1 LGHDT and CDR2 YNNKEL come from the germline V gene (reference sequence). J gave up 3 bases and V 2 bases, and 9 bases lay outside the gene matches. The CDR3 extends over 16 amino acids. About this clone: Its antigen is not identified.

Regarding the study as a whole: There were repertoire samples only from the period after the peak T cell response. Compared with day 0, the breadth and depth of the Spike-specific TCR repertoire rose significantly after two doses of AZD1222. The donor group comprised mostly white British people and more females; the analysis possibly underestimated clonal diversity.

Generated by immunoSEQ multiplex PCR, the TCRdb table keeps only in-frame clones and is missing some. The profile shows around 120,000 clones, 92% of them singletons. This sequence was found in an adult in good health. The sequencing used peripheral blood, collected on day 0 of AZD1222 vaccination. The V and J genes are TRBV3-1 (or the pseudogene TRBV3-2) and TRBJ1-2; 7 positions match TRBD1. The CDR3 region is CASSQLGVGTDYGYTF. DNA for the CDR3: TGTGCCAGCAGCCAACTCGGAGTAGGGACAGACTATGGCTACACCTTC.